This T cell receptor beta chain emerged from a study of CD8+ T cells in alopecia areata. As for the study in general: Patients received oral tofacitinib, 5 to 10 mg twice daily, for moderate-to-severe alopecia areata.

RNA was isolated and reverse transcribed to cDNA, the sequencing template. This table comes from immunoSEQ multiplex PCR, and its TCRdb copy is limited to in-frame clones, with some not included. Of approximately 63,000 clones listed, approximately 58% were seen once; the top ten hold approximately 19%. Peripheral blood, together with lesional scalp punch biopsies, was collected from alopecia areata patients. It was from PBMCs that CD4+ and CD8+ T cells were sorted. This TCR derives from a human donor with alopecia areata. The specimen comprised CD8+ T cells sorted from blood, sampled at week 0.

The CDR3: CASSLVPGANSPLHF. The CDR3 nucleotides are TGTGCCAGCAGCTTAGTGCCAGGGGCTAATTCACCCCTCCACTTT. The rearrangement joins TRBV7-2 to TRBJ1-6, with D maybe TRBD1 (6 bases). This CDR3 region has 15 residues. The V end was cut by 1 base, the J end by 6 bases, with 10 bases between. Germline CDR1 reads SGHTA; CDR2 reads FQGNSA.